These T cell receptor beta chains were read from a single sample in a study of CD8 T cells in Susac syndrome. TCRdb itself ran the immunoSEQ multiplex PCR reads through MiXCR, one entry per CDR3 protein. The table records 400,000 to 550,000 distinct CDR3 sequences, 75% to 90% of them present only once. Material for sequencing was CD8+ T cells from PBMCs. The source is a human donor with multiple sclerosis. CDR3s leave out the opening cysteine and the closing phenylalanine or tryptophan.

ASSRGRLTGELF	TRBV4-1	TRBJ2-2
ASSPNRGLPMRHT	TRBV9	TRBJ1-2
ASSQPEETQY	TRBV18	TRBJ2-5
ASSMSQGTGYEQY	TRBV19	TRBJ2-7
DSSYFGDEQF	TRBV6-5	TRBJ2-1
SARDSGLRADTQY	TRBV20-1	TRBJ2-3
ASRTGVDGYT	TRBV2	TRBJ1-2
SARDVQGNNEKLF	TRBV20-1	TRBJ1-4
ASSLNPGRVYNEQF	TRBV7-6	TRBJ2-1
ASSPGTGASGYT	TRBV5-6	TRBJ1-2
ASSLRASGVSYEQY	TRBV28	TRBJ2-7
ASSAPGLDGYT	TRBV27	TRBJ1-2
ASSLSQGARRTEAF	TRBV11-2	TRBJ1-1
ASSYNYVNTEAF	TRBV6-2/TRBV6-3	TRBJ1-1
ASRWGQGPTEAF	TRBV2	TRBJ1-1
ASSLVAGSQELF	TRBV5-1	TRBJ1-4
AGWTSTTYEQY	TRBV30	TRBJ2-7
ASSTTGEDGEQF	TRBV19	TRBJ2-1
ATSRDRRDNQETQY	TRBV15	TRBJ2-5
ASSPWGGPLH	TRBV6-5	TRBJ1-6
AISETPGEAF	TRBV10-3	TRBJ1-1
ASSHPNEREQF	TRBV4-1	TRBJ2-1
AGTKGLDRGT	TRBV7-9	TRBJ1-2
SVENGGEDTEAF	TRBV29-1	TRBJ1-1
ASSLIPGANVLT	TRBV27	TRBJ2-6
ASSLRGALIYEQY	TRBV27	TRBJ2-7
AWSAGAGNTIY	TRBV30	TRBJ1-3
ASSGDLYEQY	TRBV19	TRBJ2-7
ASIPPPDRVINTPSNQPQH	TRBV6-1	TRBJ1-5
ASSEAGGYQPQH	TRBV6-1	TRBJ1-5
ASSRLAGETDTQF	TRBV12-3/TRBV12-4	TRBJ2-3
SARDRPGDVSEQF	TRBV20-1	TRBJ2-1
ASSPGLQGPHEQY	TRBV5-4	TRBJ2-7
ASSYSGVGQPQH	TRBV6-6	TRBJ1-5
ASSLYGGSTDTQY	TRBV7-9	TRBJ2-3
ASSEWAGGIPEAF	TRBV6-1	TRBJ1-1
ASSSDRGTYEQY	TRBV7-9	TRBJ2-7
ASSQEAGLVTEAF	TRBV4-1	TRBJ1-1
ASSPGTRPREQY	TRBV11-3	TRBJ2-7
ASSQIGPGHLFGKLF	TRBV4-1	TRBJ1-4
ASRSRDTLYEQY	TRBV28	TRBJ2-7
ATSDTPGLAGSTDTQY	TRBV24-1	TRBJ2-3
ASREIGQGLRHEY	TRBV10-2	TRBJ2-4
SVWTGVPTDTQY	TRBV29-1	TRBJ2-3
ASSHNSNEQY	TRBV12-3/TRBV12-4	TRBJ2-7
ASSYREDTEAF	TRBV6-5	TRBJ1-1
AWSVDGGAAGELF	TRBV30	TRBJ2-2